These 23 T cell receptor beta chains share one sample of origin, sequenced in a study of T cell responses to AZD1222 COVID-19 vaccine. This table comes from immunoSEQ multiplex PCR, and its TCRdb copy is limited to in-frame clones, with some not included. The sample carries tens of thousands of clones, more than 75% recorded once. Sequencing used peripheral blood, obtained on day 0 of AZD1222 vaccination. The receptors originated from an adult in good health.

This clone has only a few counts. The genes are TRBV4-1 and TRBJ2-1; 8 bases agree with TRBD1. The CDR3 extends over 12 amino acids. V lost 4 bases to trimming and J lost 9 bases; unmatched junction nucleotides: 2. Germline assignment: CDR1 MGHRA and CDR2 YSYEKL. The CDR3 region is CASSLTGAEQFF. The CDR3 bases are TGCGCCAGCAGCCTGACAGGGGCTGAGCAGTTCTTC.

V is TRBV28 and J is TRBJ1-2, with no clear D. CDR3 length: 12 residues. V was cut by 3 bases and J by 4 bases, with 6 bases left in between. Looked up from germline, CDR1 is MDHEN and CDR2 is SYDVKM. CDR3 protein: CASSFGIYGYTF. For the CDR3, the DNA is TGTGCCAGCAGTTTTGGGATCTATGGCTACACCTTC.

For the CDR3, the DNA is TGCGCCAGCAGCCAAGAAACCTCTGGAAACACCATATATTTT. Protein product: CASSQETSGNTIYF. This chain connects TRBV4-1 to TRBJ1-3; the D is unclear. The CDR3 runs to 14 residues. Germline V gene data show CDR1 as MGHRA and CDR2 as YSYEKL. Deletions cut 0 bases from V and 0 bases from J, with 3 bases between.

The chain employs TRBV9 and TRBJ2-7, with 10 bases aligning to TRBD1. V lost 3 bases to trimming and J lost 3 bases; unmatched junction nucleotides: 6. The V gene's germline CDR1 is SGDLS and CDR2 YYNGEE. The CDR3 loop spans 15 amino acids. The CDR3 DNA reads as TGTGCCAGCAGCGAGGGACAGGGGTGGAACTACGAGCAGTACTTC. Its translation is CASSEGQGWNYEQYF. The complete variable domain, with remaining parts taken from reference TRBV9 and TRBJ2-7, reads DSGVTQTPKHLITATGQRVTLRCSPRSGDLSVYWYQQSLDQGLQFLIQYYNGEERAKGNILERFSAQQFPDLHSELNLSSLELGDSALYFCASSEGQGWNYEQYFGPGTRLTVT.

V usage is TRBV29-1 and J usage is TRBJ2-7; a possible D gene is TRBD2 (6 bases). CDR1 and CDR2 (germline): SQVTM, ANQGSEA. This CDR3 region has 12 residues. V was clipped by 5 bases and J by 0 bases, with 8 bases between them. The CDR3 DNA follows: TGCAGCGTTCGACTAGACTCCTACGAGCAGTACTTC. Its protein is CSVRLDSYEQYF.

V usage is TRBV24-1 and J usage is TRBJ2-1, with D tentatively TRBD1 (6 bases). V lost 0 bases, J lost 9 bases, and 11 bases lay in between. In germline, CDR1 is KGHDR, CDR2 SFDVKD. This CDR3 has 14 amino acids. CDR3 protein: CATSDLTGSGEQFF. CDR3 DNA: TGTGCCACCAGTGATTTGACAGGGTCAGGTGAGCAGTTCTTC.

The chain has TRBV18 and TRBJ1-5; 7 bases match TRBD1. J gave up 0 bases and V 1 base, and 3 bases lay outside the gene matches. Germline values: CDR1 KGHSH, CDR2 LQKENI. The CDR3 loop spans 16 amino acids. The CDR3 is CASSPQGANSNQPQHF. The CDR3 DNA reads TGTGCCAGCTCACCACAGGGGGCGAATAGCAATCAGCCCCAGCATTTT. The whole variable domain, remainder taken from reference TRBV18 and TRBJ1-5, is NAGVMQNPRHLVRRRGQEARLRCSPMKGHSHVYWYRQLPEEGLKFMVYLQKENIIDESGMPKERFSAEFPKEGPSILRIQQVVRGDSAAYFCASSPQGANSNQPQHFGDGTRLSIL.

J is TRBJ2-5 and V is TRBV9; 10 bases agree with TRBD2. V lost 3 bases, J lost 0 bases, and 5 bases stayed unmatched. CDR1 and CDR2 from the germline V gene are SGDLS and YYNGEE. There are 16 residues in the CDR3. CDR3 DNA sequence: TGTGCCAGCAGCGACGGGACTAGCGATCACCAAGAGACCCAGTACTTC. This sequence encodes CASSDGTSDHQETQYF.

This clone was recorded a few times. The chain employs TRBV5-1 and TRBJ2-5, with unresolved D. V was trimmed by 2 bases and J by 2 bases, leaving 10 bases between them. CDR1 SGHRS and CDR2 YFSETQ come from the germline V gene. The CDR3 is 14 residues long. CDR3 sequence (DNA): TGCGCCAGCAGCTTCGGGCAGAATCAAGAGACCCAGTACTTC. Residues: CASSFGQNQETQYF.

The V gene is TRBV6-5, the J gene TRBJ1-4; D is undetermined. Trimming cost V 6 bases and J 1 base, with 12 bases left between them. Germline V gene data show CDR1 as MNHEY and CDR2 as SVGAGI. The CDR3 loop spans 15 amino acids. In DNA form, the CDR3 reads TGTGCCAGCAGGCTGTCTTTGGGAACTAATGAAAAACTGTTTTTT. Protein product: CASRLSLGTNEKLFF.

The chain recombines TRBV2 with TRBJ1-5; D is unresolved. CDR1 SNHLY and CDR2 FYNNEI come from the germline V gene. V lost 4 bases and J lost 2, with 9 bases in between. The CDR3 length is 14 residues. Here the CDR3 reads CASSAGERNQPQHF. The DNA of the CDR3 is TGTGCCAGCAGTGCTGGAGAACGCAATCAGCCCCAGCATTTT.

The chain recombines TRBV29-1 with TRBJ2-5; perhaps TRBD1 as D (6 bases). Trimming removed 0 bases from V and 9 bases from J, with 14 bases in between. The CDR3 contains 13 residues. Germline V gives CDR1 SQVTM, CDR2 ANQGSEA. The CDR3 nucleotides are TGCAGCGTTGAAGATGGGGGCTCTAGGGCCCAGTACTTC. Translated, it gives CSVEDGGSRAQYF. Full variable domain (remainder filled in from reference TRBV29-1 and TRBJ2-5): SAVISQKPSRDICQRGTSLTIQCQVDSQVTMMFWYRQQPGQSLTLIATANQGSEATYESGFVIDKFPISRPNLTFSTLTVSNMSPEDSSIYLCSVEDGGSRAQYFGPGTRLLVL.

The chain joins TRBV11-2 to TRBJ2-2; 12 bases line up with TRBD2. The CDR3 loop spans 15 amino acids. V was clipped by 8 bases and J by 4 bases; unmatched bases: 5. Germline V gene data show CDR1 as SGHAT and CDR2 as FQNNGV. CDR3 in amino acids: CASRQLAGGTGELFF. The CDR3 DNA is TGTGCCAGCCGCCAACTAGCGGGGGGCACCGGGGAGCTGTTTTTT.

The chain joins TRBV10-3 to TRBJ1-4; TRBD1 matches 7 bases. The CDR3 is 15 residues long. The V segment lost 5 bases and the J segment 5 bases; nucleotides outside the gene matches: 8. Per germline, CDR1 ENHRY and CDR2 SYGVKD. CDR3 nucleotide sequence: TGTGCCATCAGTCCTACAGGGGACCGGAATGAAAAACTGTTTTTT. The encoded protein is CAISPTGDRNEKLFF.

The chain recombines TRBV5-1 with TRBJ1-4; 8 bases are a match to TRBD1. Per the germline V gene, CDR1 is SGHRS and CDR2 is YFSETQ. There are 14 residues in the CDR3. V trimming: 0 bases; J trimming: 8 bases; junction bases outside the gene matches: 3. The CDR3: CASSLGAGGEKLFF. The CDR3 DNA is TGCGCCAGCAGCTTGGGGGCAGGGGGCGAAAAACTGTTTTTT.

The chain links TRBV2 to TRBJ2-5, with TRBD1 matching 7 bases. The CDR3 runs 11 residues. The junction had 4 bases not matched to a gene; V was cut back by 6 bases and J by 9 bases. Germline V gene data show CDR1 as SNHLY and CDR2 as FYNNEI. The CDR3 coding sequence is TGTGCCAGCAGGCCCCAGGGGGCCCAGTACTTC. Its protein is CASRPQGAQYF.

This sequence joins TRBV3-1 (or the pseudogene TRBV3-2) and TRBJ2-4; 7 bases line up with TRBD1. Germline lookup yields CDR1 LGHDT and CDR2 YNNKEL (reference sequence). The CDR3 extends over 15 amino acids. Losses at the gene ends were 7 bases for V and 6 bases for J; bases not matched to a gene: 12. CDR3 sequence (DNA): TGTGCCAGCACCCCCTGGAAGGGGGCGACAAACATTCAGTACTTC. It encodes CASTPWKGATNIQYF.

This rearrangement joins TRBV7-9 to TRBJ2-5; D ambiguous. This CDR3 spans 13 amino acids. With 5 bases removed from V and 6 bases from J, the gap between germline ends came to 13 bases. The germline CDR1 and CDR2 sequences are SEHNR and FQNEAQ (reference sequence). DNA for the CDR3: TGTGCCAGCAGCCACGAATCGTCGCAGACCCAGTACTTC. Amino acid sequence: CASSHESSQTQYF.

The rearrangement uses TRBV7-2 and TRBJ2-7; D uncertain. The ends were cut back, 1 base at V and 1 base at J, with 17 bases in the middle. Germline loops: CDR1 SGHTA, CDR2 FQGNSA. The CDR3 spans 17 residues. The CDR3 nucleotides are TGTGCCAGCAGCTTAGACGGTACGCTGGGATATTCCTACGAGCAGTACTTC. Translated: CASSLDGTLGYSYEQYF.

The chain links TRBV12-5 to TRBJ1-6, with a tentative D call TRBD1 (6 bases). V was clipped by 8 bases and J by 10 bases, with 18 bases between them. Germline V lookup: CDR1 LGHNT, CDR2 FRNRAP. The CDR3 totals 14 residues. CDR3 coding DNA: TGTGCTAGTTGGGCAGGGGTCCATACCTCACCCCTCCACTTT. This encodes CASWAGVHTSPLHF.

The chain links TRBV10-3 to TRBJ2-2; TRBD1 matches at 8 bases. The CDR3 runs 15 residues. The V gene's germline CDR1 is ENHRY and CDR2 SYGVKD. Losses at the gene ends were 2 bases for V and 1 base for J; bases not matched to a gene: 0. CDR3 coding DNA: TGTGCCATCAGTGAGGGACAGGGGAACACCGGGGAGCTGTTTTTT. Protein: CAISEGQGNTGELFF.

The chain uses TRBV5-1 and TRBJ2-7, with a weak D call TRBD2 (5 bases). V was cut by 1 base and J by 2 bases, with 13 bases left in between. The CDR3 covers 15 residues. Germline CDR1 and CDR2: SGHRS and YFSETQ. The DNA for the CDR3 is TGCGCCAGCAGCTTGAAAACGGACTTGGCCTACGAGCAGTACTTC. Translated: CASSLKTDLAYEQYF.

The sample holds a few counts of this clone. The V and J genes are TRBV5-1 and TRBJ2-2; unclear D gene. Trimming took 0 bases from V and 5 from J, leaving 8 bases between them. The V gene's germline CDR1 is SGHRS and CDR2 YFSETQ. The CDR3 loop spans 14 amino acids. For the CDR3, the DNA is TGCGCCAGCAGCTTGGATACGGGTACCGGGGAGCTGTTTTTT. This translates into CASSLDTGTGELFF. Full variable domain (remainder filled in from reference TRBV5-1 and TRBJ2-2): KAGVTQTPRYLIKTRGQQVTLSCSPISGHRSVSWYQQTPGQGLQFLFEYFSETQRNKGNFPGRFSGRQFSNSRSEMNVSTLELGDSALYLCASSLDTGTGELFFGEGSRLTVL.